This passage covers 22 T cell receptor beta chains from one sample sequenced in a study of siplizumab effects on memory and regulatory T cells. Some clones are missing from TCRdb's copy, which holds only in-frame ones; the method was immunoSEQ multiplex PCR. The sample shows some 97,000 clones, about 90% of them seen only once. Sequencing used Tregs sorted from blood. These receptor sequences come from a human donor in good health.

The chain combines TRBV11-2 with TRBJ2-3; D uncertain. CDR1 and CDR2 from the germline V gene are SGHAT and FQNNGV. This CDR3 is built from 12 residues. V gave up 8 bases and J gave up 4 bases, with 10 bases separating them. CDR3 bases: TGTGCCAGCCTTAGGAGCGCAGATACGCAGTATTTT. It yields the protein CASLRSADTQYF. Supplemented by reference TRBV11-2 and TRBJ2-3, the full variable domain reads EAGVAQSPRYKIIEKRQSVAFWCNPISGHATLYWYQQILGQGPKLLIQFQNNGVVDDSQLPKDRFSAERLKGVDSTLKIQPAKLEDSAVYLCASLRSADTQYFGPGTRLTVL.

This chain links TRBV7-3 with TRBJ2-3; tentative D call: TRBD2 (6 bases). This CDR3 is 13 amino acids long. The ends were cut back, 5 bases at V and 4 bases at J, with 10 bases in the middle. Germline V lookup: CDR1 SGHTA, CDR2 FQGTGA. CDR3 sequence: CASSLRRADTQYF. The CDR3 DNA reads TGTGCCAGCAGCCTCCGGAGGGCAGATACGCAGTATTTT.

The CDR3 is CASSVGGVETQYF. The CDR3 DNA reads TGTGCCAGCAGCGTAGGGGGGGTGGAGACCCAGTACTTC. V is TRBV9 and J is TRBJ2-5, with a possible D match to TRBD2 (6 bases). The CDR3 runs to 13 residues. V dropped 0 bases and J dropped 5 bases, with 8 bases sitting between them. CDR1 is SGDLS and CDR2 is YYNGEE in the germline V gene. The variable domain in full, with the rest retrieved from reference TRBV9 and TRBJ2-5, is DSGVTQTPKHLITATGQRVTLRCSPRSGDLSVYWYQQSLDQGLQFLIQYYNGEERAKGNILERFSAQQFPDLHSELNLSSLELGDSALYFCASSVGGVETQYFGPGTRLLVL.

A single count supports this clone. In DNA, the CDR3 is TGTGCCAGCAGCAGGACATTCACCGGGGAGCTGTTTTTT. Its protein product is CASSRTFTGELFF. The rearrangement uses TRBV14 and TRBJ2-2, with D possibly TRBD1 on 5 matching bases. Germline values: CDR1 SGHDN, CDR2 FVKESK. This CDR3 spans 13 amino acids. V gave up 5 bases and J gave up 4 bases, with 8 bases separating them.

V usage is TRBV14 and J usage is TRBJ2-7, with 12 bases identical to TRBD2. J was trimmed by 6 bases and V by 4 bases; bases with no gene match: 10. The CDR3 contains 16 residues. In germline, CDR1 is SGHDN, CDR2 FVKESK. DNA of the CDR3: TGTGCCAGCAGCCTCTATCTAGCGGGAGGGCCTGGCGAGCAGTACTTC. Translating gives CASSLYLAGGPGEQYF. The full variable domain, its missing parts supplied by reference TRBV14 and TRBJ2-7, is EAGVTQFPSHSVIEKGQTVTLRCDPISGHDNLYWYRRVMGKEIKFLLHFVKESKQDESGMPNNRFLAERTGGTYSTLKVQPAELEDSGVYFCASSLYLAGGPGEQYFGPGTRLTVT.

This clone was seen just once. This chain joins TRBV18 and TRBJ2-1, with TRBD2 matching over 7 bases. The CDR3 totals 18 residues. The V gene end was trimmed by 6 bases and the J gene end by 6 bases; junction bases not matched to a gene: 20. Germline CDR1 and CDR2: KGHSH and LQKENI. In DNA, the CDR3 is TGTGCCAGCTCCCACTCCGGATGGGAGGGACCCCCCGGCAATGAGCAGTTCTTC. Translation gives CASSHSGWEGPPGNEQFF.

V usage is TRBV5-6 and J usage is TRBJ1-1; D gene unclear. Germline loops: CDR1 SGHDT, CDR2 YYEEEE. The CDR3 loop spans 14 amino acids. V shed 0 bases and J shed 8 bases, with 14 bases lying between them. The CDR3 is CASSLGFGQTEAFF. CDR3 nucleotide sequence: TGTGCCAGCAGCTTGGGTTTTGGGCAGACGGAAGCTTTCTTT.

V gene TRBV5-1 combines with J gene TRBJ1-4; no clear D gene. This CDR3 comprises 13 residues. V dropped 0 bases and J dropped 8 bases, with 8 bases sitting between them. Germline CDR1 SGHRS, CDR2 YFSETQ. The CDR3: CASSLATGEKLFF. Here the CDR3 DNA reads TGCGCCAGCAGCTTGGCAACCGGGGAAAAACTGTTTTTT.

The chain links TRBV6-5 to TRBJ1-2, with D possibly TRBD1 on 6 matching bases. This CDR3 has 13 amino acids. The germline V and J ends were trimmed by 5 bases and 4 bases, with 11 bases remaining between them. Germline V gene data show CDR1 as MNHEY and CDR2 as SVGAGI. CDR3 sequence (DNA): TGTGCCAGCAGTATGGGACAACCCTATGGCTACACCTTC. This gives the protein CASSMGQPYGYTF.

The V gene is TRBV2, the J gene TRBJ2-7; a weak D match, TRBD1 (5 bases). Trimming removed 6 bases at V and 6 bases at J, with 12 bases between. This CDR3 comprises 12 residues. Germline CDR1 is SNHLY and CDR2 is FYNNEI. The CDR3 sequence is CASSTRVGEQYF. The CDR3 coding sequence is TGTGCCAGCAGCACCAGGGTAGGCGAGCAGTACTTC.

The V gene is TRBV30, the J gene TRBJ2-2, with TRBD2 identical over 14 bases. Germline V gene data show CDR1 as GTSNPN and CDR2 as SVGIG (reference sequence). The CDR3 length is 16 residues. Unmatched junction bases numbered 9, after V lost 5 bases and J lost 7 bases. CDR3 bases: TGTGCCTGGGGGACTAGCGGGAGTTATAGTGGCGGGGAGCTGTTTTTT. This codes for CAWGTSGSYSGGELFF.

This chain links TRBV6-6 with TRBJ1-5, with TRBD1 as a possible D gene (6 bases). The CDR3 sequence is 14 residues long. The germline gives CDR1 MNHNY, CDR2 SVGAGI (reference sequence). Between the trimmed V and J ends, which lost 2 bases and 6 bases, there was a span of 11 bases. Here the CDR3 DNA reads TGTGCCAGCAGTTACCCAGGGGTCGGTCAGCCCCAGCATTTT. Residues: CASSYPGVGQPQHF.

J is TRBJ1-1 and V is TRBV18; D might be TRBD1 (5 bases). Germline V gene data show CDR1 as KGHSH and CDR2 as LQKENI. V lost 2 bases to trimming and J lost 2 bases, with 9 bases between them. The CDR3 runs 14 residues. CDR3 nucleotides: TGTGCCAGCTCACCAGGGACGGTTAACACTGAAGCTTTCTTT. Protein: CASSPGTVNTEAFF.

The chain is built from TRBV6-5 and TRBJ2-1; perhaps D is TRBD1 or TRBD2 (6 bases each). In germline, CDR1 is MNHEY, CDR2 SVGAGI. The CDR3 extends over 13 amino acids. The V end lost 2 bases, the J end lost 10 bases, and 12 bases lay between the germline ends. CDR3 in amino acids: CASSYRGAGEQFF. For the CDR3, the DNA is TGTGCCAGCAGTTACAGGGGGGCAGGGGAGCAGTTCTTC.

The chain employs TRBV7-3 and TRBJ1-1; D perhaps matches TRBD1 (5 bases). In germline, CDR1 is SGHTA, CDR2 FQGTGA. The V end lost 3 bases, the J end lost 4 bases, and 9 bases lay between the germline ends. CDR3 length: 13 amino acids. The CDR3 DNA is TGTGCCAGCAGCTTGGACGGGGGCACTGAAGCTTTCTTT. As protein: CASSLDGGTEAFF.

The CDR3 spells CASSFTLGGAETQYF. The CDR3 DNA follows: TGTGCCAGCAGCTTCACCTTAGGGGGGGCAGAGACCCAGTACTTC. V and J are TRBV7-2 and TRBJ2-5; D might be TRBD2 (7 bases). V lost 3 bases to trimming and J lost 4 bases, with 15 bases between them. CDR1 is SGHTA and CDR2 is FQGNSA in the germline V gene. The CDR3 has 15 amino acids.

The chain links TRBV7-2 to TRBJ2-1; D ambiguous. Germline loops: CDR1 SGHTA, CDR2 FQGNSA. Trimming shortened V by 5 bases and J by 6 bases, and 14 bases separated the two germline ends. The CDR3 extends over 14 amino acids. The CDR3: CASSPGSHSNEQFF. The CDR3 DNA is TGTGCCAGCAGCCCAGGCTCTCACAGCAATGAGCAGTTCTTC.

V gene TRBV6-6 combines with J gene TRBJ1-3; the match to TRBD1 covers 9 bases. The CDR3 covers 15 residues. Germline loops: CDR1 MNHNY, CDR2 SVGAGI (reference sequence). J was trimmed by 2 bases and V by 2 bases; bases with no gene match: 1. CDR3 in DNA: TGTGCCAGCAGTTACGGGACAGGGACTGGAAACACCATATATTTT. Translating gives CASSYGTGTGNTIYF.

On this clone: The sample carries other DNA sequences with the same CDR3. This chain joins TRBV7-3 and TRBJ2-6; D unresolved. Germline V lookup: CDR1 SGHTA, CDR2 FQGTGA. The ends were cut back, 2 bases at V and 0 bases at J, with 5 bases in the middle. This CDR3 is 15 amino acids long. This chain's CDR3 is CASSLGPSGANVLTF. CDR3 DNA sequence: TGTGCCAGCAGCTTAGGACCCTCTGGGGCCAACGTCCTGACTTTC.

The genes are TRBV6-7 and TRBJ1-2; 9 nucleotides line up with TRBD1. TRBV6-7 is placed among ORFs of uncertain function. The CDR3 loop spans 15 amino acids. The ends lost 6 bases at V and 0 bases at J; junction bases unmatched: 5. The CDR3 nucleotides read TGTGCCAGCAGACTGGGACAGGGCGCTAACTATGGCTACACCTTC. This codes for CASRLGQGANYGYTF.

The rearrangement joins TRBV7-2 to TRBJ2-5; maybe TRBD1 (6 bases). Germline loops: CDR1 SGHTA, CDR2 FQGNSA. Trimming left V 1 base short and J 2 bases short, with 11 bases between. The CDR3 has 15 residues. CDR3 residues: CASSLDAQGQETQYF. The CDR3 coding sequence is TGTGCCAGCAGCTTAGATGCCCAGGGGCAAGAGACCCAGTACTTC.

This sequence joins TRBV7-8 and TRBJ2-3; 7 bases are shared with TRBD2. The CDR3 has 15 amino acids. Per the germline V gene, CDR1 is SGHVS and CDR2 is FQNEAQ. Germline trimming cut 5 bases from V and 5 bases from J; bases unmatched to any gene: 10. The CDR3 sequence is CASSLLSGLEDTQYF. The CDR3 DNA reads as TGTGCCAGCAGCCTACTTAGCGGGCTAGAAGATACGCAGTATTTT.